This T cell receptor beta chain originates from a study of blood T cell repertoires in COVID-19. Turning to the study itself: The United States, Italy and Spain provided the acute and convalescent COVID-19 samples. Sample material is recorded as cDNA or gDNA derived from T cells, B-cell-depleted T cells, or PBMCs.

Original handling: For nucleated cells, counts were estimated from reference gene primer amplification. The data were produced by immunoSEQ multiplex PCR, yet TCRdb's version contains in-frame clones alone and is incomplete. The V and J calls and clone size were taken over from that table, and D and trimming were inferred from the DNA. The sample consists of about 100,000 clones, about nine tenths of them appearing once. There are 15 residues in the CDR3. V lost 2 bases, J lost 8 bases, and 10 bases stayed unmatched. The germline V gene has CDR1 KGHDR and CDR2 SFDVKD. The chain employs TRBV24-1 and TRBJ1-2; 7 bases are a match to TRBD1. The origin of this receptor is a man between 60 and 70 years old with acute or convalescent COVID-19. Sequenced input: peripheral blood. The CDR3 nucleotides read TGTGCCACCAGTGATTCCGGGACAGCCGACCGCGGCTACACCTTC. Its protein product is CATSDSGTADRGYTF.